This T cell receptor (beta chain) was documented in a study of neurological immune-mediated disorders. Notes on the study in general: The multiple sclerosis repertoire cluster was not associated with any clinical or MRI feature.

The V gene's germline CDR1 is DFQATT and CDR2 SNEGSKA (reference sequence). V lost 6 bases to trimming and J lost 7 bases, with 19 bases between them. CDR3 length equals 14 residues. This clonotype was recorded at least ten times. Its antigen is as yet unknown. PBMCs stored at -80 C, numbering 2 million, were the origin of the unsorted libraries. One entry per CDR3 protein, called by TCRdb with MiXCR from the 5' RACE reads. The data show just over 50,000 distinct CDR3 sequences, with 3% to 3.5% seen just once and 5.9% held by the top ten. This TCR derives from a man in his forties with multiple sclerosis. This rearrangement joins TRBV20-1 to TRBJ2-1; weak D call: TRBD1 (5 bases). The sample comprised PBMCs. The CDR3 DNA is TGCAGTGCGCGCGTGGGGCCACTGGGGAATGAGCAGTTCTTC. It encodes CSARVGPLGNEQFF.